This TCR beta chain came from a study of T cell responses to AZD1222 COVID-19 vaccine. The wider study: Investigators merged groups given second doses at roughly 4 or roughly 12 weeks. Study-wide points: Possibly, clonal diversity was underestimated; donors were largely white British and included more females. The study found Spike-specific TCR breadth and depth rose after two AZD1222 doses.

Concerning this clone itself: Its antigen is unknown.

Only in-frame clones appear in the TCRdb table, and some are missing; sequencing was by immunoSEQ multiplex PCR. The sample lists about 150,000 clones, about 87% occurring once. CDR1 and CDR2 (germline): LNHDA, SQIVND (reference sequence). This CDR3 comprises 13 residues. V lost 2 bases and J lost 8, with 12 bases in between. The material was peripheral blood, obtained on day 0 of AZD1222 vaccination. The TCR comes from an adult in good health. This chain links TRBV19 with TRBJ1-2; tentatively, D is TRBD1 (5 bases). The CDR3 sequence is CASSISGRDGYTF. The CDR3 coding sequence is TGTGCCAGTAGTATATCAGGGCGGGACGGCTACACCTTC.